Given below is one TCR beta chain in context. The target antigen is unknown. These data come from a study of CD8+ T cells in alopecia areata. Study-level points and caveats: Patients showed less clear TCR sequence sharing than mice, possibly partly because of HLA diversity. In scalp and blood during tofacitinib, many expanded lesional clones persisted.

Germline CDR1 MRHNA, CDR2 SNTAGT. The CDR3 has 14 amino acids. V dropped 5 bases and J dropped 0 bases, with 11 bases sitting between them. Specified treatment: oral pan-JAK inhibitor, 5-10 mg twice daily. Extracted RNA was reverse transcribed into cDNA, the sequencing template. Using immunoSEQ multiplex PCR, the repertoire was profiled, and TCRdb retains in-frame clones only, with some absent. This table has over 150,000 clones, less than 70% appearing once. This TCR derives from a human donor with alopecia areata. The material was CD8+ T cells sorted from blood, obtained at week 24, from a patient treated with tofacitinib. The rearrangement links TRBV6-4 to TRBJ2-7, with D possibly being TRBD1 or TRBD2 (5 bases each). CDR3 amino acids: CASSPGRGSYEQYF. The CDR3 bases are TGTGCCAGCAGTCCGGGACGTGGCTCCTACGAGCAGTACTTC.